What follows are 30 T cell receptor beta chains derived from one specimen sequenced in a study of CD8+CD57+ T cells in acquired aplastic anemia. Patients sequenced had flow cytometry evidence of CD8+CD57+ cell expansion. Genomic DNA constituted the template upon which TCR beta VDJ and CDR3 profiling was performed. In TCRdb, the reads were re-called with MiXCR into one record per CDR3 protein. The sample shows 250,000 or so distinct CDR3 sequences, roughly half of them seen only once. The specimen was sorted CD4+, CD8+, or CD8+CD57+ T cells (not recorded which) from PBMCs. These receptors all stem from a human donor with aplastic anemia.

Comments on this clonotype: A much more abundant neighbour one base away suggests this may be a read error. CDR3 residues: CAGSPGGYTEAFF. CDR3 bases: TGTGCCGGCAGTCCCGGCGGTTACACTGAAGCTTTCTTT. The genes are TRBV12-3 or TRBV12-4 and TRBJ1-1; D unresolved. The length of the CDR3 is 13 residues.

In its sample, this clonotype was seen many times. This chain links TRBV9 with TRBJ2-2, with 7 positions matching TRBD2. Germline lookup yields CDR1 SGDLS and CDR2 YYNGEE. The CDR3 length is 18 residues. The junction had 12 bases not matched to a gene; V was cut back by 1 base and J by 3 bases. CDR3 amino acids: CASSVRYGEGGDTGELFF. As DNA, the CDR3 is TGTGCCAGCAGCGTACGTTACGGGGAGGGAGGCGACACCGGGGAGCTGTTTTTT.

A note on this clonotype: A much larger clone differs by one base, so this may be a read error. CDR3 bases: TGTGCCAGCCGCCTAGGACTAGGATCAGATACGCAGTATTTT. Encoded protein: CASRLGLGSDTQYF. The J gene is TRBJ2-3, the V gene TRBV12-3 or TRBV12-4, with 7 bases that match TRBD2. This CDR3 comprises 14 residues. Trimming cost V 8 bases and J 4 bases; bases outside gene matches: 9.

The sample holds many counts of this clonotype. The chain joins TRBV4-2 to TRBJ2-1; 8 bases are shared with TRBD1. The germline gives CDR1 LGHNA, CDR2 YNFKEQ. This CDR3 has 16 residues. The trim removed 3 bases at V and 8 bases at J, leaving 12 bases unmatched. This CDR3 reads CASSHPLGQGGDEQFF. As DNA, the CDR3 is TGTGCCAGCAGCCACCCCCTCGGACAGGGCGGGGATGAGCAGTTCTTC.

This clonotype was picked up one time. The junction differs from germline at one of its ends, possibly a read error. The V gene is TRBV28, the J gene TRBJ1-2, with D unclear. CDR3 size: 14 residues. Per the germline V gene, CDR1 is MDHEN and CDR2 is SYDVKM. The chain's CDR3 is CAGSAREGFYGYTF. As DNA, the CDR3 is TGTGCCGGCAGTGCCCGCGAAGGGTTTTATGGCTACACCTTC.

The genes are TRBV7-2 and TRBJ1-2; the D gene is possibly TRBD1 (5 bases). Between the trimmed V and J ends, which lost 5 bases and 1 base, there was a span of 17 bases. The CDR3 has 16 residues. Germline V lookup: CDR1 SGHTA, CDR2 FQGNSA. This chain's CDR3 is CASSPRLEGLNYGYTF. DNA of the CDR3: TGTGCCAGCAGCCCTCGGCTGGAGGGACTTAACTATGGCTACACCTTC.

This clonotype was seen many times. CDR3 in amino acids: CAISESHVGYTF. The CDR3 nucleotides read TGTGCCATCAGTGAGTCGCATGTTGGCTACACCTTC. The chain couples TRBV10-3 to TRBJ1-2; D is unclear. Per the germline V gene, CDR1 is ENHRY and CDR2 is SYGVKD. The CDR3 runs 12 residues. The V and J ends lost 0 bases and 7 bases respectively, with 6 bases between them.

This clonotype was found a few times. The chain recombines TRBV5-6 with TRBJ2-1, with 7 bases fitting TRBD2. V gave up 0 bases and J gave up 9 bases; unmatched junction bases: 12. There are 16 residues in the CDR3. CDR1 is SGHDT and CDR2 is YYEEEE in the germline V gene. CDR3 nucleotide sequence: TGTGCCAGCAGCTTGGTTTTCGGGCGGGAGTGGGGTGAGCAGTTCTTC. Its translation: CASSLVFGREWGEQFF.

CDR3 sequence reads: CSASETGTYGYTF. DNA for the CDR3: TGCAGTGCTAGTGAGACAGGTACCTATGGCTACACCTTC. The rearrangement links TRBV20-1 to TRBJ1-2; TRBD1 might be the D (6 bases). This CDR3 has 13 residues. V was clipped by 3 bases and J by 4 bases, with 12 bases between them. CDR1 and CDR2 (germline): DFQATT, SNEGSKA (reference sequence).

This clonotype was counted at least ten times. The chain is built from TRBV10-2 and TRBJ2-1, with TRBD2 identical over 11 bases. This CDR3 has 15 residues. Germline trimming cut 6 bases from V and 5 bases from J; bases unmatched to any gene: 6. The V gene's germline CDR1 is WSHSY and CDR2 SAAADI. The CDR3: CASRLAGGRHNEQFF. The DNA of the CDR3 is TGCGCCAGCAGGCTAGCGGGAGGCCGTCACAATGAGCAGTTCTTC.

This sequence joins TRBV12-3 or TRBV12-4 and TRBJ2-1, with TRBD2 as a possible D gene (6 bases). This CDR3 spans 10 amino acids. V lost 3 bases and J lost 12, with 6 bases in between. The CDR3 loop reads CASSLGGQFF. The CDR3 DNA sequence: TGTGCCAGCAGTTTGGGGGGGCAGTTCTTC.

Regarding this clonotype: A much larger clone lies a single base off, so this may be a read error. The CDR3 region is CASSLDLREEPYEQYF. The CDR3, as DNA: TGTGCCAGCAGCTTAGACCTCCGGGAGGAGCCCTACGAGCAGTACTTC. The chain employs TRBV11-1 and TRBJ2-7; 7 nucleotides match TRBD2. Looked up from germline, CDR1 is SGHAT and CDR2 is FQDESV (reference sequence). The CDR3 runs to 16 residues. V gave up 1 base and J gave up 2 bases; unmatched junction bases: 8.

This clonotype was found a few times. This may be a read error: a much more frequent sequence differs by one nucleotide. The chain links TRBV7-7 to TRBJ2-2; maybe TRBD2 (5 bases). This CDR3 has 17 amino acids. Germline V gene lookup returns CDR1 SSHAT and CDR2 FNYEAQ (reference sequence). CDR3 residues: CASSLTLRTVNAGELFF. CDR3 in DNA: TGTGCTAGCAGCTTAACACTTAGGACTGTTAACGCCGGGGAGCTGTTTTTT.

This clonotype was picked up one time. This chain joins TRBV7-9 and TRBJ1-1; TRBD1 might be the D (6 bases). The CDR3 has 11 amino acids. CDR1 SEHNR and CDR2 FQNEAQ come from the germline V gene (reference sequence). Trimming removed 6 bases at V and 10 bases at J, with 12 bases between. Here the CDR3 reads CASRTARGAFF. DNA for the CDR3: TGTGCCAGCAGGACAGCCAGGGGAGCTTTCTTT.

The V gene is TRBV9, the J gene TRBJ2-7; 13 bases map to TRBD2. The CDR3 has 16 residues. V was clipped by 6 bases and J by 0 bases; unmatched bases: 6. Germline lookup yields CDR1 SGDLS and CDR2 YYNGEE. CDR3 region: CASTPTSGGYSYEQYF. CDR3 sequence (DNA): TGTGCCAGCACCCCGACTAGCGGGGGGTACTCCTACGAGCAGTACTTC. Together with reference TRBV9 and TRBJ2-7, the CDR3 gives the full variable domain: DSGVTQTPKHLITATGQRVTLRCSPRSGDLSVYWYQQSLDQGLQFLIQYYNGEERAKGNILERFSAQQFPDLHSELNLSSLELGDSALYFCASTPTSGGYSYEQYFGPGTRLTVT.

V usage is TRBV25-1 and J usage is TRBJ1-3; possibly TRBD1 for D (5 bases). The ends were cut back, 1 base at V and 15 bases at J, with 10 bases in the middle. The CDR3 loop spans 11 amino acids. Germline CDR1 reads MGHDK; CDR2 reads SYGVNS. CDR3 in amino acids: CASSEWGERYF. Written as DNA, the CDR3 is TGTGCCAGCAGTGAATGGGGGGAACGATATTTT.

CDR3 residues: CASSQEVAGPNEKLFF. CDR3 coding DNA: TGCGCCAGCAGCCAAGAAGTGGCGGGGCCTAATGAAAAACTGTTTTTT. The chain has TRBV4-3 and TRBJ1-4; D might be TRBD1 (5 bases). The CDR3 runs 16 residues. The V end lost 0 bases, the J end lost 3 bases, and 11 bases lay between the germline ends. CDR1 and CDR2 (germline): LGHNA, YSLEER.

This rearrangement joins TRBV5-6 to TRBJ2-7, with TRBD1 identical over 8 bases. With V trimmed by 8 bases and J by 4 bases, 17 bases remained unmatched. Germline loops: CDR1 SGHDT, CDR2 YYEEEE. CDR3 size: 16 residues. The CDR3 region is CASSKPPGQDLYEQYF. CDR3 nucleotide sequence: TGTGCCAGTAGTAAACCCCCGGGACAGGACCTTTACGAGCAGTACTTC.

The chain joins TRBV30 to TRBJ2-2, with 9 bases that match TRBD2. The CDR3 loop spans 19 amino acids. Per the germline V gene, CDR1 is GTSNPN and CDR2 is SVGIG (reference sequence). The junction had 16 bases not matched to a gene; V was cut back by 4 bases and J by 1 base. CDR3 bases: TGTGCCTGGAAACCTACCATGGGTAGCGGGAGTAAGAACACCGGGGAGCTGTTTTTT. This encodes CAWKPTMGSGSKNTGELFF.

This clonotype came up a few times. The CDR3 loop reads CASSPRGYGGWIGNQPQHF. The CDR3, as DNA: TGCGCCAGCAGCCCAAGAGGTTATGGGGGTTGGATAGGCAATCAGCCCCAGCATTTT. The V gene is TRBV4-3, the J gene TRBJ1-5; the D gene is possibly TRBD1 (5 bases). Germline loops: CDR1 LGHNA, CDR2 YSLEER. V lost 4 bases to trimming and J lost 2 bases, with 24 bases between them. The CDR3 is 19 amino acids.

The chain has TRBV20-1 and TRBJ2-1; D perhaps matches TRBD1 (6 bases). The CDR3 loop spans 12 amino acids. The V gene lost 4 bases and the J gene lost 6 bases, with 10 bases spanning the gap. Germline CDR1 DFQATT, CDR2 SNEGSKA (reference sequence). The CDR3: CSATGVGNEQFF. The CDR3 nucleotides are TGCAGTGCTACAGGGGTAGGCAATGAGCAGTTCTTC.

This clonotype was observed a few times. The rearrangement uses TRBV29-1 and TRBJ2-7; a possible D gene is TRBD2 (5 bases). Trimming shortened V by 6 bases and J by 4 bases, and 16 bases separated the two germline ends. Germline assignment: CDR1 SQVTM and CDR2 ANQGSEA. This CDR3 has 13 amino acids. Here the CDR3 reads CSVTRAVTYEQYF. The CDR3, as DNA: TGCAGCGTGACGCGGGCGGTCACGTACGAGCAGTACTTC.

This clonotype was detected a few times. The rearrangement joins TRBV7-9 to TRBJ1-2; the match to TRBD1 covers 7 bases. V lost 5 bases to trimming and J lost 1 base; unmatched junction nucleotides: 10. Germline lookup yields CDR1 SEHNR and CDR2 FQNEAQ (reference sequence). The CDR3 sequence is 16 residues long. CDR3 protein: CASSQGGGMSNYGYTF. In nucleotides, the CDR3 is TGTGCCAGCAGCCAGGGAGGGGGCATGAGTAACTATGGCTACACCTTC.

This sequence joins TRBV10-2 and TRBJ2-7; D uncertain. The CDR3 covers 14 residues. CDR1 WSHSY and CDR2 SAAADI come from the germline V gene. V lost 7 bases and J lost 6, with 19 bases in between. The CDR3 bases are TGCGCCAGCAACTTCGGCAGGACGATGAGCGAGCAGTACTTC. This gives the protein CASNFGRTMSEQYF.

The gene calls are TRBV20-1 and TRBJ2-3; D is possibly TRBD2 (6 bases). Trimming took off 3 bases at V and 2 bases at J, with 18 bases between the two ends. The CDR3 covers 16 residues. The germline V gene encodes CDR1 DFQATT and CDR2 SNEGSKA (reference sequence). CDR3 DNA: TGCAGTGCTAGGGACCTTAGTATAGCGGACACAGATACGCAGTATTTT. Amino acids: CSARDLSIADTDTQYF.

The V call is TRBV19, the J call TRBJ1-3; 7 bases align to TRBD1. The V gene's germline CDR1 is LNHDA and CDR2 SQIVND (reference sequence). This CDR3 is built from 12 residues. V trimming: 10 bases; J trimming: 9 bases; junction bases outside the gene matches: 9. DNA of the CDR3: TGTGCCACCAACCGACAGGGCTGCACCATATATTTT. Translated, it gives CATNRQGCTIYF.

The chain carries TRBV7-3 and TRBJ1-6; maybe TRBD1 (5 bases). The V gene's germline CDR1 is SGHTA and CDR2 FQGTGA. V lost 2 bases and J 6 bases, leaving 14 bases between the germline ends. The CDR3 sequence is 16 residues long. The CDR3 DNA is TGTGCCAGCAGCTTAGCGCGCGGACACATTAATTCACCCCTCCACTTT. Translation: CASSLARGHINSPLHF. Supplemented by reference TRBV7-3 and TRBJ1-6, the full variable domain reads GAGVSQTPSNKVTEKGKYVELRCDPISGHTALYWYRQSLGQGPEFLIYFQGTGAADDSGLPNDRFFAVRPEGSVSTLKIQRTERGDSAVYLCASSLARGHINSPLHFGNGTRLTVT.

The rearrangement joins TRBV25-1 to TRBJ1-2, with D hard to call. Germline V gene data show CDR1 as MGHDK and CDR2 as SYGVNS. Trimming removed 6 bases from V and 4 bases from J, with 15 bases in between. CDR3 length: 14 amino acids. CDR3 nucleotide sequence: TGTGCCAGCAGCCTAGGAGCTCTCAGCTATGGCTACACCTTC. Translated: CASSLGALSYGYTF.

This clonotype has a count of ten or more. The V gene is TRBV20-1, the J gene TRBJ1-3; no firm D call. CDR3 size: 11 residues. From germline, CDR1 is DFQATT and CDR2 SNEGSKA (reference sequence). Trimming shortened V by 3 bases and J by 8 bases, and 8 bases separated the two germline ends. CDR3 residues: CSARASDTIYF. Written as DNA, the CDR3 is TGCAGTGCTAGGGCCTCTGACACCATATATTTT.

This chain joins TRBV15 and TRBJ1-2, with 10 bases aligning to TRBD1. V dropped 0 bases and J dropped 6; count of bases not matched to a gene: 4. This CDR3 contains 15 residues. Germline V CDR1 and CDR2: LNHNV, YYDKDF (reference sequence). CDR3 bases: TGTGCCACCAGCAGAGACAGACAGGGGGCGAATGGCTACACCTTC. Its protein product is CATSRDRQGANGYTF.